This T cell receptor beta chain was observed in a study of blood T cell repertoires in COVID-19. Overall study context: The United States, Italy and Spain supplied acute and convalescent COVID-19 samples. The analysed material was cDNA or gDNA that came from T cells, B-cell-depleted T cells, or PBMCs.

Patients at the Seattle site were enrolled during active infection and followed longitudinally. About this clone: In the same sample, other DNA sequences code for this CDR3.

As originally analysed: Amplifying reference gene primers gave estimates of nucleated cell counts. Some clones are missing from TCRdb's copy, which holds only in-frame ones; the method was immunoSEQ multiplex PCR. V and J calls and clone size are copied from that table; D and trimming were computed from the DNA. The sample holds 200,000 to 300,000 clones, around 84% seen once. CDR1 and CDR2 (germline): MNHEY, SVGAGI. The CDR3 contains 15 residues. The V and J ends lost 2 bases and 1 base respectively, with 9 bases between them. Sequenced sample: peripheral blood. The chain links TRBV6-5 to TRBJ1-3; no definite D call. This clonotype was obtained from a woman aged 55-70 years with COVID-19, enrolled during active disease. The CDR3 DNA is TGTGCCAGCAGTTACCGGGGTGGTTCTGGAAACACCATATATTTT. Residues: CASSYRGGSGNTIYF.